The next 13 T cell receptor beta chains were all read from a single sample in a study of molecular identifiers for immune sequencing clone quantification. TCRdb passed the PCR reads through MiXCR, listing each CDR3 protein once. The table lists under 650,000 distinct CDR3 sequences, around 20% of them singletons, with 0.75% to 0.95% in the top ten. The sequenced sample consisted of naive CD8+ T cells from blood, with Jurkat cell RNA spiked in. Stated subset: FACS-sorted CD8+CD4-CCR7+CD45RA+ naive T cells. These receptors were obtained from a human donor in good health. Some libraries in this study had Jurkat cell RNA spiked in.

This clonotype was seen repeatedly, ten times or more. Here the CDR3 reads CASSTQGWNGANVLTF. CDR3 sequence (DNA): TGTGCCAGCAGTACACAGGGGTGGAATGGGGCCAACGTCCTGACTTTC. V usage is TRBV27 and J usage is TRBJ2-6; 7 bases align to TRBD1. This CDR3 is built from 16 residues. V lost 5 bases to trimming and J lost 3 bases; unmatched junction nucleotides: 7. Germline CDR1 and CDR2: MNHEY and SMNVEV (reference sequence).

This clonotype was detected only a few times. V and J are TRBV20-1 and TRBJ2-2; TRBD2 matches 11 bases. This CDR3 is built from 15 residues. Trimming took 1 base from V and 5 from J; bases not matched to a gene: 3. Germline V CDR1 and CDR2: DFQATT, SNEGSKA (reference sequence). The CDR3 region is CSARGGLAETGELFF. The DNA of the CDR3 is TGCAGTGCTAGAGGGGGACTAGCGGAGACCGGGGAGCTGTTTTTT.

This chain connects TRBV29-1 to TRBJ1-1; the match to TRBD1 covers 7 bases. CDR3 length equals 14 residues. V trimming: 3 bases; J trimming: 0 bases; junction bases outside the gene matches: 4. Germline-derived CDR1 and CDR2 are SQVTM and ANQGSEA. CDR3 region: CSVETGNMNTEAFF. In DNA form, the CDR3 reads TGCAGCGTTGAGACAGGGAATATGAACACTGAAGCTTTCTTT. Full variable domain (outside the CDR3, taken from reference TRBV29-1 and TRBJ1-1): SAVISQKPSRDICQRGTSLTIQCQVDSQVTMMFWYRQQPGQSLTLIATANQGSEATYESGFVIDKFPISRPNLTFSTLTVSNMSPEDSSIYLCSVETGNMNTEAFFGQGTRLTVV.

The table lists this clonotype with a few counts. The chain's CDR3 is CTSSSPGLPRYNEQFF. The CDR3, as DNA: TGCACCAGCAGCTCGCCGGGACTGCCACGCTACAATGAGCAGTTCTTC. V usage is TRBV1 and J usage is TRBJ2-1; the table assigns TRBD2, which was not confirmed against the DNA. TRBV1 is recorded as a pseudogene. The CDR3 consists of 16 residues.

There are many counts of this clonotype. V gene TRBV3-1 combines with J gene TRBJ2-3; a weak D match, TRBD2 (6 bases). This CDR3 contains 18 residues. The germline V gene has CDR1 LGHDT and CDR2 YNNKEL (reference sequence). V was pared by 0 bases and J by 0 bases, with 16 bases between. This CDR3 reads CASSQEVGLPTSTDTQYF. The CDR3 region has the DNA TGTGCCAGCAGCCAAGAGGTGGGACTCCCAACTAGCACAGATACGCAGTATTTT.

There are many counts of this clonotype. The J gene is TRBJ1-5, the V gene TRBV2; D is perhaps TRBD1 (5 bases). From germline, CDR1 is SNHLY and CDR2 FYNNEI. The CDR3 length is 13 residues. Trimming stripped 2 bases from V and 5 bases from J, with 7 bases between. The DNA for the CDR3 is TGTGCCAGCAGTGAACCAGGGTATCAGCCCCAGCATTTT. Its translation is CASSEPGYQPQHF. The entire variable domain, with the rest obtained from reference TRBV2 and TRBJ1-5, is as follows: EPEVTQTPSHQVTQMGQEVILRCVPISNHLYFYWYRQILGQKVEFLVSFYNNEISEKSEIFDDQFSVERPDGSNFTLKIRSTKLEDSAMYFCASSEPGYQPQHFGDGTRLSIL.

The chain carries TRBV20-1 and TRBJ2-1; 13 nucleotides match TRBD2. This CDR3 is built from 14 residues. The germline gives CDR1 DFQATT, CDR2 SNEGSKA (reference sequence). J was trimmed by 9 bases and V by 5 bases; bases with no gene match: 7. CDR3 DNA: TGCAGTGCTTCCGGGACTAGCGGGAAAGGTGAGCAGTTCTTC. Amino acids: CSASGTSGKGEQFF.

This clonotype was recorded many times. V gene TRBV7-2 combines with J gene TRBJ2-3, with TRBD2 matching 8 bases. The CDR3 consists of 15 residues. Germline assignment: CDR1 SGHTA and CDR2 FQGNSA. J was trimmed by 2 bases and V by 2 bases; bases with no gene match: 3. The CDR3 is CASSLLAGPTDTQYF. The CDR3 DNA follows: TGTGCCAGCAGCTTATTAGCGGGGCCCACAGATACGCAGTATTTT.

On this clonotype: A much larger clone lies a single base off, so this may be a read error. This chain connects TRBV27 to TRBJ2-3, with TRBD2 matching over 7 bases. This CDR3 spans 17 amino acids. Germline V gene data show CDR1 as MNHEY and CDR2 as SMNVEV (reference sequence). The V gene end was trimmed by 11 bases and the J gene end by 4 bases; junction bases not matched to a gene: 21. CDR3 region: CACNRLGVRGVPDTQYF. In DNA form, the CDR3 reads TGTGCCTGCAACCGCCTAGGGGTTCGGGGGGTCCCAGATACGCAGTATTTT.

Remarks on this clonotype: Since a much larger clone is just one base distant, this may be a read error. The J gene is TRBJ1-1, the V gene TRBV7-9, with D possibly being TRBD1 (5 bases). Germline CDR1 and CDR2: SEHNR and FQNEAQ (reference sequence). There are 11 residues in the CDR3. The CDR3 spells CASGGFTETFF. CDR3 coding DNA: TGTGCCAGCGGGGGGTTCACTGAAACTTTCTTT. The full variable domain, completed using reference TRBV7-9 and TRBJ1-1, is DTGVSQNPRHKITKRGQNVTFRCDPISEHNRLYWYRQTLGQGPEFLTYFQNEAQLEKSRLLSDRFSAERPKGSFSTLEIQRTEQGDSAMYLCASGGFTETFFGQGTRLTVV.

This clonotype was found many times. The gene calls are TRBV10-2 and TRBJ1-6, with a tentative D call TRBD1 (6 bases). Trimming shortened V by 6 bases and J by 10 bases, and 7 bases separated the two germline ends. The germline CDR1 and CDR2 sequences are WSHSY and SAAADI. The length of the CDR3 is 11 residues. CDR3: CASRDRSPLHF. For the CDR3, the DNA is TGCGCCAGCAGGGACAGATCACCCCTCCACTTT.

This clonotype was picked up a small number of times. The CDR3 protein is CASSMIGGGPNTGELFF. In DNA form, the CDR3 reads TGTGCCAGTAGTATGATCGGGGGGGGGCCGAACACCGGGGAGCTGTTTTTT. This rearrangement joins TRBV19 to TRBJ2-2; 8 bases align to TRBD2. The germline gives CDR1 LNHDA, CDR2 SQIVND (reference sequence). Germline trimming cut 3 bases from V and 0 bases from J; bases unmatched to any gene: 6. The CDR3 is 17 amino acids.

The chain employs TRBV9 and TRBJ2-5, with a tentative D call TRBD2 (7 bases). Germline CDR1 reads SGDLS; CDR2 reads YYNGEE. The CDR3 sequence is 15 residues long. V was clipped by 0 bases and J by 4 bases, with 13 bases between them. CDR3 nucleotide sequence: TGTGCCAGCAGCGTAGCGGGGGGCCCTGGAGAGACCCAGTACTTC. Amino acids: CASSVAGGPGETQYF.